Below are 6 T cell receptor beta chains sequenced from a single sample in a study of Ad26.COV2.S vaccination and SARS-CoV-2 variants. Repertoires were generated with immunoSEQ multiplex PCR, while TCRdb's copy carries only in-frame clones and drops some. The data show more than 300,000 clones, roughly 90% seen once. Treatment defined: 19 received Ad26.COV2.S at low or high dose, single or two shots; 5 received placebo; per-sample allocation not given. Following the first vaccine or placebo injection, samples were taken on day 63. Sequencing used peripheral blood, obtained in a trial of Ad26.COV2.S vaccine versus placebo. Receptors originate from a person between 18 and 60 years old who received the Ad26.COV2.S COVID-19 vaccine or a placebo.

The rearrangement joins TRBV7-6 to TRBJ1-3, with a possible D match to TRBD1 (6 bases). The CDR3 contains 15 residues. Germline CDR1 reads SGHVS; CDR2 reads FNYEAQ. V dropped 5 bases and J dropped 0 bases, with 11 bases sitting between them. CDR3 protein: CASSKGQISGNTIYF. Written as DNA, the CDR3 is TGTGCCAGCAGCAAAGGACAGATCTCTGGAAACACCATATATTTT.

V usage is TRBV27 and J usage is TRBJ1-4; D remains ambiguous. Trimming left V 5 bases short and J 3 bases short, with 13 bases between. CDR1 is MNHEY, CDR2 SMNVEV, per germline (reference sequence). The CDR3 has 15 residues. CDR3 DNA: TGTGCCAGCAGTCCCCGTGGCAGGCCTAATGAAAAACTGTTTTTT. This gives the protein CASSPRGRPNEKLFF.

The chain has TRBV27 and TRBJ1-1; D is possibly TRBD1 (6 bases). The CDR3 is 16 amino acids. V was clipped by 6 bases and J by 1 base, with 18 bases between them. Germline CDR1 and CDR2: MNHEY and SMNVEV (reference sequence). The CDR3 loop reads CASSLRAGEANTEAFF. In DNA form, the CDR3 reads TGTGCCAGCAGCCTGAGGGCAGGGGAGGCGAACACTGAAGCTTTCTTT.

This chain links TRBV20-1 with TRBJ2-3, with 9 bases fitting TRBD2. The CDR3 contains 14 residues. The germline V gene encodes CDR1 DFQATT and CDR2 SNEGSKA (reference sequence). Trimming at V came to 3 bases and at J to 6 bases, leaving 7 bases not matched to a gene. This CDR3 reads CSASGSGSPDTQYF. CDR3 coding DNA: TGCAGTGCTAGTGGTAGCGGGAGCCCCGATACGCAGTATTTT.

J is TRBJ2-7 and V is TRBV28, with TRBD2 matching 11 bases. This CDR3 contains 15 residues. Trimming cost V 3 bases and J 5 bases; bases outside gene matches: 6. Germline loops: CDR1 MDHEN, CDR2 SYDVKM. The DNA of the CDR3 is TGTGCCAGCAGTTTTACGGGACTAGCGGCCGACGAGCAGTACTTC. Translating it yields CASSFTGLAADEQYF.

For the CDR3, the DNA is TGTGCCAGCAGGCTGGGGGGGGCCTACGAGCAGTACTTC. Its translation: CASRLGGAYEQYF. This sequence joins TRBV12-3 or TRBV12-4 and TRBJ2-7; TRBD2 agrees at 7 bases. This CDR3 spans 13 amino acids. With 6 bases clipped from V and 2 bases from J, the junction kept 4 bases outside the gene matches.